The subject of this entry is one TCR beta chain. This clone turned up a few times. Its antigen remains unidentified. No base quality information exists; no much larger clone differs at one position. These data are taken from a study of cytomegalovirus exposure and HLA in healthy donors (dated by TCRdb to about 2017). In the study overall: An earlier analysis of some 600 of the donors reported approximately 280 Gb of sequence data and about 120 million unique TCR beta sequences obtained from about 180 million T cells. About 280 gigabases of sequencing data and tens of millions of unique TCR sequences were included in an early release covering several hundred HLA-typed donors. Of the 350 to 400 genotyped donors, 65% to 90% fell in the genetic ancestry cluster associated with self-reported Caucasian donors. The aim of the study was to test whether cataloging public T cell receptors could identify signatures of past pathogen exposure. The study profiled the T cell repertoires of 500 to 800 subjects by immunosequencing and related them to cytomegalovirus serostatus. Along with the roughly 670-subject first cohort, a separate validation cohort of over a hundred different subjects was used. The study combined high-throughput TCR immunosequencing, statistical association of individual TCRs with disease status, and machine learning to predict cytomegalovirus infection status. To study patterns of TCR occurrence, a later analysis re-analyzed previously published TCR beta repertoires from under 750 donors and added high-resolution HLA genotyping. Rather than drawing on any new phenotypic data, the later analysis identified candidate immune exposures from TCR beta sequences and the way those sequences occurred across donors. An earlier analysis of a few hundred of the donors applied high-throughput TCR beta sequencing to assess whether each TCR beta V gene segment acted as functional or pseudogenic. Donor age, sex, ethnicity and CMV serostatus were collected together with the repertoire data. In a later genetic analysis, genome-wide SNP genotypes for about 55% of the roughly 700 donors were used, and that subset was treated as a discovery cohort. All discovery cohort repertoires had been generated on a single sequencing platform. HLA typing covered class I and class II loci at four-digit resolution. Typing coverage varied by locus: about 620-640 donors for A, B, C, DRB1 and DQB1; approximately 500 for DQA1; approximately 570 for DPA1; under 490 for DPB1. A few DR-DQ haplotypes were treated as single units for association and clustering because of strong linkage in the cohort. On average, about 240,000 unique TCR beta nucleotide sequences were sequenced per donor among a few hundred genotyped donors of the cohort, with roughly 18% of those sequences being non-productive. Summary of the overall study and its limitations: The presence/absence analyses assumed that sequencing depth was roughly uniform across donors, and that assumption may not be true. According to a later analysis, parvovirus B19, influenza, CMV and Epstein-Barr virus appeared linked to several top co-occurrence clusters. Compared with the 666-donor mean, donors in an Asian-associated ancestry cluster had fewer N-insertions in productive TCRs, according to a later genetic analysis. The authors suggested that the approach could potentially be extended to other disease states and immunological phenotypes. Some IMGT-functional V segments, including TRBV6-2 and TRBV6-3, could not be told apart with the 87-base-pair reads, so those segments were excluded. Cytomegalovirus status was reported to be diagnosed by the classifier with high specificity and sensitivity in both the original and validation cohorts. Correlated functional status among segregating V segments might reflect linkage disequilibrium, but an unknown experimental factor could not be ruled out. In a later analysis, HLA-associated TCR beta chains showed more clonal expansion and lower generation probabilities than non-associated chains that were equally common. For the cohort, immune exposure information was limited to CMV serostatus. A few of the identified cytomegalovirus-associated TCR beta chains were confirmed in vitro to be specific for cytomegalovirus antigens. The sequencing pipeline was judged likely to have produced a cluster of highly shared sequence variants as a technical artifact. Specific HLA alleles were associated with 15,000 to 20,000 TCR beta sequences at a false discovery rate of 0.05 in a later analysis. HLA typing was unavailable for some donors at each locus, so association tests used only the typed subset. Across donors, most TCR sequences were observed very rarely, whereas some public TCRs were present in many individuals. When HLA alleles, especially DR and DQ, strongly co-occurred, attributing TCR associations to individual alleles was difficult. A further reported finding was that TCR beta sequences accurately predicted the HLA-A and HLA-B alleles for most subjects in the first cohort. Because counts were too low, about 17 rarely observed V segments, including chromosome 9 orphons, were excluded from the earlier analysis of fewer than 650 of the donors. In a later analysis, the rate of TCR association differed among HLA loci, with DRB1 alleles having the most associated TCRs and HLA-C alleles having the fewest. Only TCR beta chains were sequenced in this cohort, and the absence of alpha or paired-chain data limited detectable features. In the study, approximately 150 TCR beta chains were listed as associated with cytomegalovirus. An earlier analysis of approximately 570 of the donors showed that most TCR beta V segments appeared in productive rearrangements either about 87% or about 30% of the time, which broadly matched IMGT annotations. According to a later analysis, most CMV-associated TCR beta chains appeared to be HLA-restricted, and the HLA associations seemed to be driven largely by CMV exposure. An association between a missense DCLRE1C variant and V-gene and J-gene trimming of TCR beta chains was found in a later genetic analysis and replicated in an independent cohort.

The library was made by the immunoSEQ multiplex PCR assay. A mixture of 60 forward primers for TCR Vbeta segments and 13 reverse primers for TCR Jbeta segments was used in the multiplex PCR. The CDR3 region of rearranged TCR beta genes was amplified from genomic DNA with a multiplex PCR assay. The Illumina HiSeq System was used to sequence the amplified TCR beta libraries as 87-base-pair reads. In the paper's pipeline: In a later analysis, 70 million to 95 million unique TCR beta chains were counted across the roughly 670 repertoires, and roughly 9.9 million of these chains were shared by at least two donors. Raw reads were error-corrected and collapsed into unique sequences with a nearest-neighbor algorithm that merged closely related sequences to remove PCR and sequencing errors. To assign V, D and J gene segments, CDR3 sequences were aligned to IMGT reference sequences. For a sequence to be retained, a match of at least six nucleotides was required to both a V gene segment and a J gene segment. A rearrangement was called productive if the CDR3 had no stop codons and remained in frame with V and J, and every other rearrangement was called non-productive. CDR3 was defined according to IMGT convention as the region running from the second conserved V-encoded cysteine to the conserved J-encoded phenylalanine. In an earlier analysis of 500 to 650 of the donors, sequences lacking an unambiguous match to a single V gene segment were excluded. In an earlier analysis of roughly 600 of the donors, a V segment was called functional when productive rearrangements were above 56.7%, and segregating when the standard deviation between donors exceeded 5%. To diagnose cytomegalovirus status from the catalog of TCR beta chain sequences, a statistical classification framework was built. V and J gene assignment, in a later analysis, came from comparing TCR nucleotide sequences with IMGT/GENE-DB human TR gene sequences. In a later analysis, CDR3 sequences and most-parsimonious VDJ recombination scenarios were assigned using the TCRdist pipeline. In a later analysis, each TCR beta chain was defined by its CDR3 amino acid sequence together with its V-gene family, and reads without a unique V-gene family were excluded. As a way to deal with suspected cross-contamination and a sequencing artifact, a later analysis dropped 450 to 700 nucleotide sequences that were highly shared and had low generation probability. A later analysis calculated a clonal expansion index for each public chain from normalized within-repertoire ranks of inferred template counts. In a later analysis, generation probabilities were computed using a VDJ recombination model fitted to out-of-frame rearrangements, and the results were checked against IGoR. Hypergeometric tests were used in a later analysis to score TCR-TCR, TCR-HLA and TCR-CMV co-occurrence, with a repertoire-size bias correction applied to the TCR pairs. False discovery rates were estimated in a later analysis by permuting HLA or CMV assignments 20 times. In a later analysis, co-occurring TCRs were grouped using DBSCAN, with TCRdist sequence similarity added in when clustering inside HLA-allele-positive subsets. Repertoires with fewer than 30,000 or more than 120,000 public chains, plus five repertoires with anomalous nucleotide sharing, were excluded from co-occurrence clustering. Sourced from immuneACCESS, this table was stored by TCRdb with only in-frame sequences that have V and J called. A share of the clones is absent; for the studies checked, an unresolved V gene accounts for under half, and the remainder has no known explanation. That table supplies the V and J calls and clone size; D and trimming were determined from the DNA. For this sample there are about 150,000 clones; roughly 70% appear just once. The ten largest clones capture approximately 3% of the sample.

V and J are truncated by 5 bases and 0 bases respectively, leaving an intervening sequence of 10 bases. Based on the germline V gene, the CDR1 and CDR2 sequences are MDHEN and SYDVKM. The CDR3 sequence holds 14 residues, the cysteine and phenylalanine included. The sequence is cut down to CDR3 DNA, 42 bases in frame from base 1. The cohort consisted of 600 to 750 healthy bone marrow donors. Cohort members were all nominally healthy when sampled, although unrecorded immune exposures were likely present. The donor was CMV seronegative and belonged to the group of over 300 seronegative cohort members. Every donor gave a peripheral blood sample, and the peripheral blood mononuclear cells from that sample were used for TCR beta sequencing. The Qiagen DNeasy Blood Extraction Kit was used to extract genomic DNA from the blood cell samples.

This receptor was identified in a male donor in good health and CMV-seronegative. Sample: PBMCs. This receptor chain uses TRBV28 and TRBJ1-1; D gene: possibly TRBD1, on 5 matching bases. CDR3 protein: CASSRGIMNTEAFF. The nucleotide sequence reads TGTGCCAGCAGTAGGGGTATCATGAACACTGAAGCTTTCTTT.